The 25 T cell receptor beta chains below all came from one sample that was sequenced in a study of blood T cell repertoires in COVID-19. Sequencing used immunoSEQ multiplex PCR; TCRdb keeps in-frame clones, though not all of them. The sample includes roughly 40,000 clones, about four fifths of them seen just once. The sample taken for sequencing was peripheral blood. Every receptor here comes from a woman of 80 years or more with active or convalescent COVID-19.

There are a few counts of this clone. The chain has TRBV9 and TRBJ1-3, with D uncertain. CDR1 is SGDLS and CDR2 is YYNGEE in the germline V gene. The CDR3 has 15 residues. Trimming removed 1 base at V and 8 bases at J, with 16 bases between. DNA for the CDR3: TGTGCCAGCAGCGTAACCATCGGGGTCGGGGACACCATATATTTT. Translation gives CASSVTIGVGDTIYF.

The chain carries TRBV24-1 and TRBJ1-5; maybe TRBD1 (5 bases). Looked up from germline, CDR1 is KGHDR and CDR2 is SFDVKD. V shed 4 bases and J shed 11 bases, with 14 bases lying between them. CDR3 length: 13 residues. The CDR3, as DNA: TGTGCCACCAGTGAGCTTGGGGGGAGCGCCCAGCATTTT. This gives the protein CATSELGGSAQHF.

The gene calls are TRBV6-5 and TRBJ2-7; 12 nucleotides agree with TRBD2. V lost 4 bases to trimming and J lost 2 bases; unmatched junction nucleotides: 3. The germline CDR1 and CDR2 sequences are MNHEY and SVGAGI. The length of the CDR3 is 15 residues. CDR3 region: CASSSTSGSAYEQYF. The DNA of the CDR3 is TGTGCCAGCAGTTCGACTAGCGGGAGCGCCTACGAGCAGTACTTC.

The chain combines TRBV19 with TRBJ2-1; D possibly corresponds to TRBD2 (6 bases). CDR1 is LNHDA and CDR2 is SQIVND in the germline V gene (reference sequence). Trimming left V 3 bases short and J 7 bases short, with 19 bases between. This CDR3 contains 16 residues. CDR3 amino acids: CASSIFLGSGGNEQFF. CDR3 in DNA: TGTGCCAGTAGTATCTTCTTGGGTAGCGGAGGGAATGAGCAGTTCTTC. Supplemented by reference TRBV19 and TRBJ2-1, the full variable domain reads DGGITQSPKYLFRKEGQNVTLSCEQNLNHDAMYWYRQDPGQGLRLIYYSQIVNDFQKGDIAEGYSVSREKKESFPLTVTSAQKNPTAFYLCASSIFLGSGGNEQFFGPGTRLTVL.

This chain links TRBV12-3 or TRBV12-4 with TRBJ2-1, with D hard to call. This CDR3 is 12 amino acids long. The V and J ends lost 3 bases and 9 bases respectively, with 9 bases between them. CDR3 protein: CASSFSTGEQFF. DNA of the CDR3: TGTGCCAGCAGTTTTTCTACGGGTGAGCAGTTCTTC.

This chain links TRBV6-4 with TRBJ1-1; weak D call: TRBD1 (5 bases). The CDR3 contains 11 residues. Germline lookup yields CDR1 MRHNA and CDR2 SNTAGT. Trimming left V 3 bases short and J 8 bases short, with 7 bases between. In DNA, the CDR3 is TGTGCCAGCAGTGAGGGGGGGGAAGCTTTCTTT. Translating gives CASSEGGEAFF.

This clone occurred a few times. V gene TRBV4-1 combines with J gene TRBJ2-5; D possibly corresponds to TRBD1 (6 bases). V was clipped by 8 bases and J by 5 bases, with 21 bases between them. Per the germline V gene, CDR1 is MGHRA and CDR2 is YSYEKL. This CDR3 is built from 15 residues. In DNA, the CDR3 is TGCGCCAGCGGTAAACAGGGCCTGGCAGGCGAGACCCAGTACTTC. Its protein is CASGKQGLAGETQYF.

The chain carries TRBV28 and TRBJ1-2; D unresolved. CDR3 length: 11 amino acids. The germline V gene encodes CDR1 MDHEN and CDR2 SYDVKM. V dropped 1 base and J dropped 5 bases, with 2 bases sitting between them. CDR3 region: CASSLLYGYTF. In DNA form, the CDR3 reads TGTGCCAGCAGTTTATTATATGGCTACACCTTC.

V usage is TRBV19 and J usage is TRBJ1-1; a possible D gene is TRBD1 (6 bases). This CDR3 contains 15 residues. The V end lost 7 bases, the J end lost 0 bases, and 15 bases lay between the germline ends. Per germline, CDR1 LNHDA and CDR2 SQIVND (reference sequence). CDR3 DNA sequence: TGTGCCAGTACCCCACCTGGACAGCTGAACACTGAAGCTTTCTTT. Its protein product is CASTPPGQLNTEAFF.

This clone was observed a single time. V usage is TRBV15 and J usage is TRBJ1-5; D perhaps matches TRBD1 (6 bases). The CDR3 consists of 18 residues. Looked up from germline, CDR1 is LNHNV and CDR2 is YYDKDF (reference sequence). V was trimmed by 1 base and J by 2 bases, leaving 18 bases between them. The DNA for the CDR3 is TGTGCCACCAGCAGAGCCCTTTCGGACAGACAGGGCAATCAGCCCCAGCATTTT. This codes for CATSRALSDRQGNQPQHF.

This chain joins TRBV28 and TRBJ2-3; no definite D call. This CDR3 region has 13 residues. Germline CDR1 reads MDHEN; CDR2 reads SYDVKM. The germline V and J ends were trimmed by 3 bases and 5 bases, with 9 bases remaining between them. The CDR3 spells CASSFKWRDTQYF. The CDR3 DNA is TGTGCCAGCAGTTTCAAGTGGAGAGATACGCAGTATTTT. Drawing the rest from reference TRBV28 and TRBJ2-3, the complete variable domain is DVKVTQSSRYLVKRTGEKVFLECVQDMDHENMFWYRQDPGLGLRLIYFSYDVKMKEKGDIPEGYSVSREKKERFSLILESASTNQTSMYLCASSFKWRDTQYFGPGTRLTVL.

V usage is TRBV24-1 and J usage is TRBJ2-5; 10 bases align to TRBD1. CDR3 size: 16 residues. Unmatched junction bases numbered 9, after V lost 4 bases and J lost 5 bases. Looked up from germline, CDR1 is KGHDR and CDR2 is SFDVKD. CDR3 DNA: TGTGCCACCAGTGACGGAAGACAGGGGGCTGGGGAGACCCAGTACTTC. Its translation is CATSDGRQGAGETQYF.

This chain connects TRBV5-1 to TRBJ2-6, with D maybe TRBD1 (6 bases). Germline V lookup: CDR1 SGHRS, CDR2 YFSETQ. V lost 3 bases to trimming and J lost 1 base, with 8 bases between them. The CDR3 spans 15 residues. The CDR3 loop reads CASSSRGSGANVLTF. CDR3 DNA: TGCGCCAGCAGCTCGAGGGGGTCTGGGGCCAACGTCCTGACTTTC. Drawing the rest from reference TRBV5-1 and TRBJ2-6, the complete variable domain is KAGVTQTPRYLIKTRGQQVTLSCSPISGHRSVSWYQQTPGQGLQFLFEYFSETQRNKGNFPGRFSGRQFSNSRSEMNVSTLELGDSALYLCASSSRGSGANVLTFGAGSRLTVL.

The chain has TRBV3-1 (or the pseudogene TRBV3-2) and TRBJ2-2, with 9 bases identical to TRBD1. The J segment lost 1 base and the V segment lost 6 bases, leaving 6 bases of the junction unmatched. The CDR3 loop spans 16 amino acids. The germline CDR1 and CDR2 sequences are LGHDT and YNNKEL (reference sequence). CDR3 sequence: CASRTGGHLNTGELFF. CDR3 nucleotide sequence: TGTGCCAGCAGAACAGGGGGCCACCTGAACACCGGGGAGCTGTTTTTT.

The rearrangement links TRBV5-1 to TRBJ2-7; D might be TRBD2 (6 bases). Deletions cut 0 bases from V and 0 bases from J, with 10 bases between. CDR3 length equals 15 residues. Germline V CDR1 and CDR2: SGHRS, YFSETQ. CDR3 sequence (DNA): TGCGCCAGCAGCTTGGAAGGTAGCGGCTCCTACGAGCAGTACTTC. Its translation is CASSLEGSGSYEQYF.

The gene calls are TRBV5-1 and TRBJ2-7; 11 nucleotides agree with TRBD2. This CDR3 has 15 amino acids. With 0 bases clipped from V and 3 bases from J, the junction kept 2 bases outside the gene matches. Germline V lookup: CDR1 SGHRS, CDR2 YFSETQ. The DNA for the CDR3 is TGCGCCAGCAGCTTGGGACTAGCGGGAATCTACGAGCAGTACTTC. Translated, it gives CASSLGLAGIYEQYF.

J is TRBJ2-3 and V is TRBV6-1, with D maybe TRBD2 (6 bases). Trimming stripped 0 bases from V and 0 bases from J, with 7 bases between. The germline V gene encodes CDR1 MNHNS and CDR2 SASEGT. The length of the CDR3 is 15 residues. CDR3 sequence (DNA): TGTGCCAGCAGTGAAGCTAGCGGAAGCACAGATACGCAGTATTTT. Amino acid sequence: CASSEASGSTDTQYF.

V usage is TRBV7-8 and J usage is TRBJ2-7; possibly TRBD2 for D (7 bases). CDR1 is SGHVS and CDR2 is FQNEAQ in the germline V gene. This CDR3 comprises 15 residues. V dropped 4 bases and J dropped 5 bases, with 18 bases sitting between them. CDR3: CASSSRGGFRNEQYF. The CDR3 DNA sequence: TGTGCCAGCAGCTCGAGGGGGGGATTCCGAAACGAGCAGTACTTC.

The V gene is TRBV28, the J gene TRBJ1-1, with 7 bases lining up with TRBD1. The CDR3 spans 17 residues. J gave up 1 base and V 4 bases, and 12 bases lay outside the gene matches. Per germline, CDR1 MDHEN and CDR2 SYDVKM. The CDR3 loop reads CASSSENQWDRNTEAFF. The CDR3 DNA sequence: TGTGCCAGCAGTTCCGAAAACCAGTGGGACAGGAACACTGAAGCTTTCTTT.

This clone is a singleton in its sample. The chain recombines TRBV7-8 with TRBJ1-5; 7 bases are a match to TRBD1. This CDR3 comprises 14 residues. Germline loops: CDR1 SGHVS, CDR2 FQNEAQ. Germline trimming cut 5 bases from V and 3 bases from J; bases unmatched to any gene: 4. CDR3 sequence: CASSPGTVNQPQHF. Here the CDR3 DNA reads TGTGCCAGCAGCCCCGGGACAGTCAATCAGCCCCAGCATTTT. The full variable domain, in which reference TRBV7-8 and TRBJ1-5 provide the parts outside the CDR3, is GAGVSQSPRYKVAKRGQDVALRCDPISGHVSLFWYQQALGQGPEFLTYFQNEAQLDKSGLPSDRFFAERPEGSVSTLKIQRTQQEDSAVYLCASSPGTVNQPQHFGDGTRLSIL.

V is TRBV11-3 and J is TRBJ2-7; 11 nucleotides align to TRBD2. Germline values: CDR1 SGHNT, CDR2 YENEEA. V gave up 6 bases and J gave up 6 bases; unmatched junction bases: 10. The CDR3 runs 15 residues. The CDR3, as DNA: TGTGCCAGCAGACTTTCGGGACTAGCGGAAATCGAGCAGTACTTC. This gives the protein CASRLSGLAEIEQYF. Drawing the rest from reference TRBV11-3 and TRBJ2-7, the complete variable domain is EAGVVQSPRYKIIEKKQPVAFWCNPISGHNTLYWYLQNLGQGPELLIRYENEEAVDDSQLPKDRFSAERLKGVDSTLKIQPAELGDSAVYLCASRLSGLAEIEQYFGPGTRLTVT.

DNA of the CDR3: TGTGCCAGCAGTCCACTCGGGACACCCACTGGAAACACCATATATTTT. Protein sequence: CASSPLGTPTGNTIYF. V is TRBV2 and J is TRBJ1-3; possible D gene TRBD1, 6 bases. The length of the CDR3 is 16 residues. CDR1 and CDR2 (germline): SNHLY, FYNNEI. Trimming took off 5 bases at V and 2 bases at J, with 16 bases between the two ends.

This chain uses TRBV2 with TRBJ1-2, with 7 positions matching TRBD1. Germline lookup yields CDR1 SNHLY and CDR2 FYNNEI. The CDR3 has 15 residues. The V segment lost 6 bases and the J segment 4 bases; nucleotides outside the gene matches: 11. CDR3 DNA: TGTGCCAGCAGGGCCGGGACAGCCCTTTCCTATGGCTACACCTTC. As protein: CASRAGTALSYGYTF.

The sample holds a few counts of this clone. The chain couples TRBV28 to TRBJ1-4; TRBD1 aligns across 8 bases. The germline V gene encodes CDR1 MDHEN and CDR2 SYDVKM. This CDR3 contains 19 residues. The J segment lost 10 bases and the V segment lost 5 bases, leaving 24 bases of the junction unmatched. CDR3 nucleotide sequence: TGTGCCAGCAGTCCCTCGGCCCGGGACAGGACGGGAAAACGGCGAAAACTGTTTTTT. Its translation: CASSPSARDRTGKRRKLFF.

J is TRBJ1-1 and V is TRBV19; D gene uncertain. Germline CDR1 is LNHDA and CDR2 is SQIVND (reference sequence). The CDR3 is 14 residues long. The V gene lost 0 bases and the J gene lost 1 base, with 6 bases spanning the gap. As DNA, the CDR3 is TGTGCCAGTAGTATAGACAGGCGGAACACTGAAGCTTTCTTT. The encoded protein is CASSIDRRNTEAFF.